The sequence of this T cell receptor (beta chain) was determined in a study of OX40 agonist ivuxolimab in advanced cancers. Study-level findings and limits: In the 0.1 to 3.0 mg/kg range, CD4+ and CD8+ blood T cells had expanded clonally by week 6.

Profiling relied on immunoSEQ multiplex PCR, and the TCRdb table lists in-frame clones only, not all of them. The table has under 90,000 clones, under 95% seen once. The V segment lost 0 bases and the J segment 2 bases; nucleotides outside the gene matches: 6. The CDR3 consists of 16 residues. Germline lookup yields CDR1 LGHNA and CDR2 YSLEER. About this clone itself: Its antigen is still unknown.

This sequence originates from an adult with an advanced solid tumor such as melanoma, head and neck, liver or kidney cancer. The sequencing used CD4+ or CD8+ T cells sorted from blood, collected in a trial of the OX40 agonist ivuxolimab. The chain couples TRBV4-3 to TRBJ1-1; 7 bases agree with TRBD1. For the CDR3, the DNA is TGCGCCAGCAGCCAAGATCGGGCAGGGGGAAACACTGAAGCTTTCTTT. It codes for CASSQDRAGGNTEAFF.